A selection of T cell receptor beta chains follows, all from one sample in a study of blood T cell repertoires in COVID-19. Assay: immunoSEQ multiplex PCR; the TCRdb copy retains only in-frame clones and omits some. This sample has roughly 410,000 clones, with about 87% found just once. The sequenced material came from peripheral blood. Receptors were obtained from a woman aged 55-70 years with COVID-19, enrolled during active disease. The CDR3 runs from the conserved cysteine through the conserved F or W.

J gene	V gene	CDR3 protein
TRBJ1-1	TRBV18	CASSPSVMNTEAFF
TRBJ2-2	TRBV19	CASSMISGRGTGELFF
TRBJ1-6	TRBV7-9	CASSLTPGQGGSPLHF
TRBJ2-5	TRBV19	CASRMGQQETQYF
TRBJ2-1	TRBV6-6	CASRNAWNEQFF
TRBJ1-4	TRBV4-1	CASSQDPAGEANEKLFF
TRBJ1-4	TRBV19	CASSIQTSNEKLFF
TRBJ1-2	TRBV28	CASSWDRHGYTF
TRBJ2-7	TRBV28	CASRSGGAFINEQYF
TRBJ2-5	TRBV6-6	CASSFSGGAPETQYF
TRBJ1-5	TRBV4-1	CASSLDREYQPQHF
TRBJ1-2	TRBV3-1/TRBV3-2	CASSHGDTLYGYTF
TRBJ1-1	TRBV6-2/TRBV6-3	CASSSGQGMNTEAFF
TRBJ2-2	TRBV27	CASSPLAMNTGELFF
TRBJ2-1	TRBV5-1	CASRRVGLADMSSYNEQFF
TRBJ1-2	TRBV9	CASTDRPYGYTF
TRBJ2-7	TRBV4-1	CASSPPRDRAYEQYF
TRBJ2-5	TRBV11-2	CASSRDRGETQYF
TRBJ1-3	TRBV18	CASSPKGLGGHTIYF
TRBJ1-1	TRBV5-1	CASSLEDLNTEAFF
TRBJ1-5	TRBV4-1	CASSQDTGTGFNQPQHF